This T cell receptor (beta chain) was identified during a study of T cell clusters in autoimmune cytopenias. As to this clonotype: As yet, its antigen is unknown.

TRB amplification used approximately 250 ng of peripheral blood genomic DNA. One tube held mixed TRB-A and TRB-B primer pools for touch-down PCR. TCRdb re-called the multiplex PCR reads and gives one entry per CDR3 protein, without DNA. The sample table sets out 7,000 to 9,000 distinct CDR3 sequences. Whole-study results and caveats: Physiological T cell clusters of healthy donors were apparently absent in primary autoimmune cytopenia patients.

The CDR3 totals 14 residues. CDR1 is SGHNT, CDR2 YYREEE, per germline (reference sequence). The sequence was collected from a human donor with an autoimmune cytopenia or autoimmune hepatitis (not recorded which). Sequencing was performed on peripheral blood. This rearrangement joins TRBV5-4 to TRBJ2-7. This CDR3 reads CASSLGRTPYEQYF.